The entry that follows covers one TCR beta chain sequence. These data originate in a study of blood T cells in healthy people across ages. A second PCR of roughly 7 to 11 cycles used a sample-barcoded 5' primer and a J-beta primer mix. TCRdb reprocessed the 5' RACE reads with MiXCR, giving one entry per CDR3 protein. The sample shows 550,000 to 700,000 distinct CDR3 sequences, roughly a quarter of them seen only once. What was sequenced was blood. This TCR derives from a woman in her 70s in good health.

CDR3 sequence: CASRVENTGELFF. In DNA, the CDR3 is TGTGCCAGCAGGGTCGAGAACACCGGGGAGCTGTTTTTT. The rearrangement uses TRBV6-2 or TRBV6-3 and TRBJ2-2; D remains unclear. CDR3 length equals 13 residues. The V and J ends lost 6 bases and 1 base respectively, with 6 bases between them. Germline V gene sequence: CDR1 MNHEY, CDR2 SVGEGT.